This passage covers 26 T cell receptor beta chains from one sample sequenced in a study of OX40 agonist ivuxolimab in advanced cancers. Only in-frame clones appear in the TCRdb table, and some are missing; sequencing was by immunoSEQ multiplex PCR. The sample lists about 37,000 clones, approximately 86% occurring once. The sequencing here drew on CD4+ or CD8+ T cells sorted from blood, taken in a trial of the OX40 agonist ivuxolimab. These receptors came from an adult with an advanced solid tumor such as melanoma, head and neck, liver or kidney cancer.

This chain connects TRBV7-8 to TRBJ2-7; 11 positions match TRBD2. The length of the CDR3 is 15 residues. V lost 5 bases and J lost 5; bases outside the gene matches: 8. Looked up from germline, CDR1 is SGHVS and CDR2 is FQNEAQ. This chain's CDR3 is CASSVLAGARNEQYF. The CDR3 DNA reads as TGTGCCAGCAGCGTACTAGCGGGAGCTCGAAACGAGCAGTACTTC.

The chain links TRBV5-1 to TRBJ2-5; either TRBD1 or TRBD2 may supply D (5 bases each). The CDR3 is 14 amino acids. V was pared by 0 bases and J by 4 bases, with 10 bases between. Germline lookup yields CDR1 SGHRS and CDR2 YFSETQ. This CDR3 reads CASSLAGQLETQYF. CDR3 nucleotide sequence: TGCGCCAGCAGCTTGGCGGGGCAGTTAGAGACCCAGTACTTC.

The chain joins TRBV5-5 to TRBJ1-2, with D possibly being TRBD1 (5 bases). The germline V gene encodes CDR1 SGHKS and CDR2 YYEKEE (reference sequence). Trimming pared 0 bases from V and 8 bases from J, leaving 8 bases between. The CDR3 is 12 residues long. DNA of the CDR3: TGTGCCAGCAGCTTGGTTGGGGGAGGCTACACCTTC. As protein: CASSLVGGGYTF.

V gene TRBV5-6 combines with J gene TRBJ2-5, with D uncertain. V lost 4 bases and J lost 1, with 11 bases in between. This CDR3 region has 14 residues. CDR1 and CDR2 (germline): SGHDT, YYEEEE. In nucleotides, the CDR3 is TGTGCCAGCAGCCCGTGGACGATCCAAGAGACCCAGTACTTC. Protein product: CASSPWTIQETQYF.

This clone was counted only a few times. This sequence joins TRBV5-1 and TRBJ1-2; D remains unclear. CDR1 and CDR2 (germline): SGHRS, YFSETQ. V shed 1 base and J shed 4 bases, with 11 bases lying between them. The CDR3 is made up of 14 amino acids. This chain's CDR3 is CASSLIPEIYGYTF. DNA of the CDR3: TGCGCCAGCAGCTTGATCCCGGAGATCTATGGCTACACCTTC.

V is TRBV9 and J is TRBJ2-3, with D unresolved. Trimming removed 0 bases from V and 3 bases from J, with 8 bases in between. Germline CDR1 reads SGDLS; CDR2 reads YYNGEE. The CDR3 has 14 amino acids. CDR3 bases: TGTGCCAGCAGCGTAGCCCCAAGGACAGATACGCAGTATTTT. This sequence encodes CASSVAPRTDTQYF.

CDR3 amino acids: CASRARVETQYF. CDR3 DNA sequence: TGTGCCAGCAGAGCCAGGGTGGAGACCCAGTACTTC. The chain combines TRBV28 with TRBJ2-5; perhaps TRBD1 as D (5 bases). The CDR3 is made up of 12 amino acids. The germline gives CDR1 MDHEN, CDR2 SYDVKM. V was pared by 6 bases and J by 5 bases, with 10 bases between.

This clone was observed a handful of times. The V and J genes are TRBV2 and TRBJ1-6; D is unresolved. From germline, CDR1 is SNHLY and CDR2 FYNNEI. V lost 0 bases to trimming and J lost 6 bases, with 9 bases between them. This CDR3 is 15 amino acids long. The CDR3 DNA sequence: TGTGCCAGCAGTGAAGCCAGAGGGTTTAATTCACCCCTCCACTTT. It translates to CASSEARGFNSPLHF.

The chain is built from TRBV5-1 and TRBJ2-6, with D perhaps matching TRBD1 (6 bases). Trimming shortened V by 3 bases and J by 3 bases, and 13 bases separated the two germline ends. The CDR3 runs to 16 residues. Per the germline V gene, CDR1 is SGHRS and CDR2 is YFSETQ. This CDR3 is CASSSISGDGANVLTF. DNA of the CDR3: TGCGCCAGCAGCTCCATCTCAGGGGATGGGGCCAACGTCCTGACTTTC.

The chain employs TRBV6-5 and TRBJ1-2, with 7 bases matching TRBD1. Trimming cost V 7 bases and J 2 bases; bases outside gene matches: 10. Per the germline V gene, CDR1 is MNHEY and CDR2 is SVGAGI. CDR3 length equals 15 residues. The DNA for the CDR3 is TGTGCCAGCAAGGGGGAACGACAGGGCAACTATGGCTACACCTTC. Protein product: CASKGERQGNYGYTF.

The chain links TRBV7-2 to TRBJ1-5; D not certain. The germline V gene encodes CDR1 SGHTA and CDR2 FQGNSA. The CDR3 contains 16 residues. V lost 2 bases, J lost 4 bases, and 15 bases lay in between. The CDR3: CASSLFHSRGNQPQHF. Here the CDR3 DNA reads TGTGCCAGCAGCTTATTTCACTCCCGCGGGAATCAGCCCCAGCATTTT.

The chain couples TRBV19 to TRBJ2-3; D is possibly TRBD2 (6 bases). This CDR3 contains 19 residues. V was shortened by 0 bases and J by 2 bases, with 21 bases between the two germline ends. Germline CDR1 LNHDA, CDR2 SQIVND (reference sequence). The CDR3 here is CASSIDAFRGAGLTDTQYF. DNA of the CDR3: TGTGCCAGTAGTATAGACGCGTTTCGCGGTGCGGGACTCACAGATACGCAGTATTTT.

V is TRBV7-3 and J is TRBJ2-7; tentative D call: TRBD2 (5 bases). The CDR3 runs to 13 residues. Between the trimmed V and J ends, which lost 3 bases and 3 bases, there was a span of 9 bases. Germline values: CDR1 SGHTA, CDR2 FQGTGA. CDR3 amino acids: CASSFSVSYEQYF. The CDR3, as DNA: TGTGCCAGCAGCTTTAGCGTAAGCTACGAGCAGTACTTC.

CDR3 protein: CASSDPTQYF. The CDR3 DNA reads TGTGCCAGCAGTGATCCTACGCAGTATTTT. The V call is TRBV2, the J call TRBJ2-3; D not resolved. The CDR3 consists of 10 residues. Per the germline V gene, CDR1 is SNHLY and CDR2 is FYNNEI. V shed 3 bases and J shed 8 bases, with 3 bases lying between them. The entire variable domain, with the rest obtained from reference TRBV2 and TRBJ2-3, is as follows: EPEVTQTPSHQVTQMGQEVILRCVPISNHLYFYWYRQILGQKVEFLVSFYNNEISEKSEIFDDQFSVERPDGSNFTLKIRSTKLEDSAMYFCASSDPTQYFGPGTRLTVL.

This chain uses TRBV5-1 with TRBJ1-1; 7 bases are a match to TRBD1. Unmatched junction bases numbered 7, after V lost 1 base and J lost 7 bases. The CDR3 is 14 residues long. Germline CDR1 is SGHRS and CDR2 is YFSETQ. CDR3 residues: CASSLIGGSGEAFF. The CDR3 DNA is TGCGCCAGCAGCTTGATAGGGGGCAGCGGTGAAGCTTTCTTT.

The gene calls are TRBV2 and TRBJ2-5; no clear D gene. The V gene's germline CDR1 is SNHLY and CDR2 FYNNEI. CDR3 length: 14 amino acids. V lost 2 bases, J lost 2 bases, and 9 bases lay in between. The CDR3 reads CASSELGGQETQYF. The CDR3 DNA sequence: TGTGCCAGCAGTGAACTGGGCGGTCAAGAGACCCAGTACTTC. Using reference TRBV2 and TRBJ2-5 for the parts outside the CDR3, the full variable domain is EPEVTQTPSHQVTQMGQEVILRCVPISNHLYFYWYRQILGQKVEFLVSFYNNEISEKSEIFDDQFSVERPDGSNFTLKIRSTKLEDSAMYFCASSELGGQETQYFGPGTRLLVL.

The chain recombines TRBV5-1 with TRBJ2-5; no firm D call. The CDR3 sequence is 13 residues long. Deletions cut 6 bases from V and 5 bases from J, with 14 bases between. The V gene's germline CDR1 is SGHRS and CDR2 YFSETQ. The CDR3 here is CASMGHLAETQYF. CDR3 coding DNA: TGCGCCAGCATGGGTCATCTTGCTGAGACCCAGTACTTC.

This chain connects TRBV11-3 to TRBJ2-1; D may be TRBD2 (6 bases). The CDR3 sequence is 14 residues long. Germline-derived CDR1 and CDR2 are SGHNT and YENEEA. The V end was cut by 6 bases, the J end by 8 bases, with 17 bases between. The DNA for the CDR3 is TGTGCCAGCAGTAGATTAGGGACTTCCTATGAGCAGTTCTTC. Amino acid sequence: CASSRLGTSYEQFF. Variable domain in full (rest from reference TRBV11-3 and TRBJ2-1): EAGVVQSPRYKIIEKKQPVAFWCNPISGHNTLYWYLQNLGQGPELLIRYENEEAVDDSQLPKDRFSAERLKGVDSTLKIQPAELGDSAVYLCASSRLGTSYEQFFGPGTRLTVL.

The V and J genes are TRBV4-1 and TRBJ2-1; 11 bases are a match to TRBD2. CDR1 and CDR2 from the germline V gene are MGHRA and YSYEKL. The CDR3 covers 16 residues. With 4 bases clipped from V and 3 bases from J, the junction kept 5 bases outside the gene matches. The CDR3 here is CASSPTTSGIYNEQFF. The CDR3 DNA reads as TGCGCCAGCAGCCCCACGACTAGCGGGATCTACAATGAGCAGTTCTTC.

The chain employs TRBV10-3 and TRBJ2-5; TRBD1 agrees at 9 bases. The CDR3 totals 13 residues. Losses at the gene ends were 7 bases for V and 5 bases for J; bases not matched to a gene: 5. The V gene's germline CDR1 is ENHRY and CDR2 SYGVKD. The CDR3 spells CAIMRDRVETQYF. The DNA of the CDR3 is TGTGCCATCATGCGGGACAGGGTTGAGACCCAGTACTTC.

The CDR3 DNA sequence: TGTGCCAGCATCCTGGGGGGGGGCGAGGATTCACCCCTCCACTTT. Encoded protein: CASILGGGEDSPLHF. The chain joins TRBV28 to TRBJ1-6; a weak D match, TRBD1 (6 bases). The CDR3 totals 15 residues. Trimming took off 7 bases at V and 8 bases at J, with 18 bases between the two ends. Germline V CDR1 and CDR2: MDHEN, SYDVKM.

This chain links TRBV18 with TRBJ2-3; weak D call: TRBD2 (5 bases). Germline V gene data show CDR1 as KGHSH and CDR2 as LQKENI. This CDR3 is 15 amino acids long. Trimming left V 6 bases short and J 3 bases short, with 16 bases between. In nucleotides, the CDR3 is TGTGCCAGCTCCCAAGACCCGTCGGGAACAGATACGCAGTATTTT. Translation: CASSQDPSGTDTQYF.

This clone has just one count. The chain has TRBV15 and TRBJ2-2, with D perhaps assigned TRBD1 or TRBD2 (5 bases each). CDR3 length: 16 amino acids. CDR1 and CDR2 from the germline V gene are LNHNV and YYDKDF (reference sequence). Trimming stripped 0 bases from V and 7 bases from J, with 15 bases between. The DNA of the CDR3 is TGTGCCACCAGCAGAGATTTCGGGGCGGGCGGCGGGGAGCTGTTTTTT. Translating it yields CATSRDFGAGGGELFF.

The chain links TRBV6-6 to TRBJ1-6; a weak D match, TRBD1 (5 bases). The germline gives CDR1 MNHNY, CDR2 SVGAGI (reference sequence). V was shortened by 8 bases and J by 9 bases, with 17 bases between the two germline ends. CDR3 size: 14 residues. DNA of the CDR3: TGTGCCAGCTCTAGGGGCCCCGAGGGTTCACCCCTCCACTTT. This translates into CASSRGPEGSPLHF.

CDR3 sequence reads: CASSLLTGIMVEQYF. CDR3 DNA: TGTGCCAGCAGTCTCCTGACAGGGATAATGGTCGAGCAGTACTTC. The gene calls are TRBV6-5 and TRBJ2-7, with TRBD1 matching 7 bases. The CDR3 contains 15 residues. Trimming cost V 5 bases and J 6 bases; bases outside gene matches: 13. The germline CDR1 and CDR2 sequences are MNHEY and SVGAGI.

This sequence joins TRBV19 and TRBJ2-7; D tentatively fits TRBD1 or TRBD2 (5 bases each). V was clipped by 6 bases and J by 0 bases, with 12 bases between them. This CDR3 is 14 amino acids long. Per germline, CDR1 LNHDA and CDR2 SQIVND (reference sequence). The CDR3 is CASSAGTISYEQYF. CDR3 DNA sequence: TGTGCCAGTAGCGCCGGGACCATCTCCTACGAGCAGTACTTC.